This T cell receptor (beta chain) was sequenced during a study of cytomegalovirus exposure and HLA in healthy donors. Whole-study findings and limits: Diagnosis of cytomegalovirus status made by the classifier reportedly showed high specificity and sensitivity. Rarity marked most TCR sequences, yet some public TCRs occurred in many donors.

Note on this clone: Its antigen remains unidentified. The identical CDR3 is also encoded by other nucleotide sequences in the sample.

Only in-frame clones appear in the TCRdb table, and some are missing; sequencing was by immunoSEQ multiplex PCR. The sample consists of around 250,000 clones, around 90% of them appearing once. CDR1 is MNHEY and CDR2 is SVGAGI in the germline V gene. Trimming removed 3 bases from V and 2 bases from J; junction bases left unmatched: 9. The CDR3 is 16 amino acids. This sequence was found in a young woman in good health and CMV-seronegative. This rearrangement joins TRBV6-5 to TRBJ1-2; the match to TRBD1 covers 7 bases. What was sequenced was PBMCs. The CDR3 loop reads CASSYRAKQGNYGYTF. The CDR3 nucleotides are TGTGCCAGCAGTTATCGGGCCAAACAGGGGAACTATGGCTACACCTTC.